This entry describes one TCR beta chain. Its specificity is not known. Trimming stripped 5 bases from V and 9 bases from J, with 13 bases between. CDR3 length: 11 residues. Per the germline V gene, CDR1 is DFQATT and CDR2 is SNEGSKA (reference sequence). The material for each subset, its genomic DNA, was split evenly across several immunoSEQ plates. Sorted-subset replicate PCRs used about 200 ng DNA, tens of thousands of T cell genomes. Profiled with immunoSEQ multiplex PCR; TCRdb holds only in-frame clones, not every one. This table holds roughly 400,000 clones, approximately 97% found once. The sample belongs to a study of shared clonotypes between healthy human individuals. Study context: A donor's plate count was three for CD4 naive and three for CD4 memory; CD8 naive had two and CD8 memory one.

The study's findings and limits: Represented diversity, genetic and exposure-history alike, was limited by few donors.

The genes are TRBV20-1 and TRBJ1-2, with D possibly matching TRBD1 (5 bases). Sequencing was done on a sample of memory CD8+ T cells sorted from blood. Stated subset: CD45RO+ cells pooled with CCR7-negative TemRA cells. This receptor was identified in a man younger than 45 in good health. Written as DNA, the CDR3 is TGCAGTGCTGCCTACCGGGGGAGCTACACCTTC. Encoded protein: CSAAYRGSYTF.